These 3 T cell receptor beta chains originate from one sample sequenced in a study of shared clonotypes between healthy human individuals. Only in-frame clones appear in the TCRdb table, and some are missing; sequencing was by immunoSEQ multiplex PCR. In the table there are hundreds of thousands of clones, more than 70% of which are singletons. Sequenced: memory CD4+ T cells sorted from blood. Subset reported: CD45RA-negative fraction. The origin of the receptors is a woman under 40 in good health.

V gene TRBV6-5 combines with J gene TRBJ2-2, with 7 bases identical to TRBD2. The CDR3 has 15 amino acids. Trimming removed 4 bases from V and 3 bases from J; junction bases left unmatched: 5. Germline loops: CDR1 MNHEY, CDR2 SVGAGI. The CDR3 protein is CASSWLGGDTGELFF. The CDR3 DNA is TGTGCCAGCAGTTGGTTGGGAGGGGACACCGGGGAGCTGTTTTTT.

The chain has TRBV30 and TRBJ1-5; 7 bases fit TRBD1. Germline CDR1 GTSNPN, CDR2 SVGIG (reference sequence). The V gene end was trimmed by 6 bases and the J gene end by 1 base; junction bases not matched to a gene: 6. This CDR3 is 14 amino acids long. The CDR3 nucleotides read TGTGCCTGTGCGACAGGGAACAGCAATCAGCCCCAGCATTTT. Protein: CACATGNSNQPQHF.

Concerning this clone: With a far larger clone one base away, a read error is the likely cause. The identical CDR3 is also encoded by other nucleotide sequences in the sample. This rearrangement joins TRBV27 to TRBJ2-2, with D perhaps being TRBD1 or TRBD2 (5 bases each). The germline gives CDR1 MNHEY, CDR2 SMNVEV (reference sequence). The CDR3 sequence is 14 residues long. This CDR3 is CASSYRGDTGELFF. DNA of the CDR3: TGCGCCAGCTCCTATCGAGGGGACACCGGGGAGCTGTTTTTT.